This T cell receptor beta chain came from a study of graft-versus-host responses after intestinal transplantation. On this clone: Its antigen remains unknown.

Broader study findings: Ileal or blood samples showed some GvH clones first, and such clones were also found in recipient marrow.

The table came from immunoSEQ multiplex PCR; TCRdb's copy has only in-frame clones and leaves some out. The table includes about 47,000 clones, about 95% detected once. This TCR was sampled from a human patient who received an intestinal transplant, so some T cells may come from the graft donor. The sample was PBMCs, taken 335 days after intestinal transplant.

CDR3 sequence: CASNKDSPYEQYF. DNA for the CDR3: TGTGCCAGCAACAAGGACAGTCCCTACGAGCAGTACTTC. The J gene is TRBJ2-7, the V gene TRBV28; D perhaps matches TRBD1 (6 bases). Germline CDR1 is MDHEN and CDR2 is SYDVKM. CDR3 size: 13 residues. V was trimmed by 7 bases and J by 2 bases, leaving 12 bases between them.